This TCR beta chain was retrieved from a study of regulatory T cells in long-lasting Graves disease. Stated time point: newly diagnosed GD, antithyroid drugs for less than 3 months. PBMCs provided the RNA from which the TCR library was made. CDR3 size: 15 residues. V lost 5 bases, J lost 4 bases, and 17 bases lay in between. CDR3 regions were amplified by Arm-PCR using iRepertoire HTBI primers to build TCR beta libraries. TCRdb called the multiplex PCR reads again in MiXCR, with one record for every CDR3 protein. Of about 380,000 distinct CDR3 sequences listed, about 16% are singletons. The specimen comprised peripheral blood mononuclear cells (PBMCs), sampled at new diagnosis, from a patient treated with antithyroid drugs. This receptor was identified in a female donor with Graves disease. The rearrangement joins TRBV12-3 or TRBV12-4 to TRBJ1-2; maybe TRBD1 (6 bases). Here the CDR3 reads CASSRTALEGYGYTF. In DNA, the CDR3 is TGTGCCAGCAGTAGGACAGCCCTCGAGGGCTATGGCTACACCTTC.